This is a list of T cell receptor beta chains from one sample in a study of identical twins. TCRdb reprocessed the 5' RACE reads with MiXCR, giving one entry per CDR3 protein. The sample contains under 300,000 distinct CDR3 sequences, roughly an eighth of which appear only once. In addition, the sample was reused for a study of yellow fever vaccine responses in identical twins.

Sequenced sample: memory (CD45RO+) T cells sorted from blood. Receptor source: a young woman in good health. CDR3s include the opening cysteine and the closing phenylalanine or tryptophan. A D gene is named only where the DNA matches it firmly. The size field is filled for only some rows; it gives once, few, many or a size class.

d_gene,abundance,v_gene,j_gene,CDR3aa,CDR3nt
TRBD2,.,TRBV11-2,TRBJ2-3,CASSSTPGLVTDTQYF,TGTGCCAGCAGCTCTACACCGGGACTAGTTACAGATACGCAGTATTTT
.,few,TRBV20-1,TRBJ2-2,CSARSSSAGELFF,TGCAGTGCTAGGTCTAGTTCCGCCGGGGAGCTGTTTTTT
TRBD1,.,TRBV15,TRBJ1-2,CATSLYRKGANYGYTF,TGTGCCACCAGCCTCTATCGTAAGGGGGCGAACTATGGCTACACCTTC
TRBD2,.,TRBV20-1,TRBJ2-1,CSANKGLAGYNEQFF,TGCAGTGCCAACAAGGGACTAGCGGGATACAATGAGCAGTTCTTC
.,few,TRBV20-1,TRBJ1-2,CSARSDYGYTF,TGCAGTGCTAGGTCTGACTATGGCTACACCTTC
TRBD2,few,TRBV7-8,TRBJ2-7,CASSLGPSSGSYEQYF,TGTGCCAGCAGCTTAGGGCCATCTAGCGGGAGCTACGAGCAGTACTTC
.,many,TRBV5-4,TRBJ2-7,CASSLAPPYEQYF,TGTGCCAGCAGCTTGGCCCCTCCCTACGAGCAGTACTTC
.,.,TRBV15,TRBJ2-1,CATSRTGEVDEQFF,TGTGCCACCAGTCGGACGGGGGAGGTCGATGAGCAGTTCTTC
.,few,TRBV4-3,TRBJ2-1,CASSQLAGEQFF,TGCGCCAGCAGCCAATTGGCGGGCGAGCAGTTCTTC
.,.,TRBV7-2,TRBJ2-1,CASSLVREAGEQFF,TGTGCCAGCAGCTTAGTCCGGGAAGCGGGTGAGCAGTTCTTC